The source of this T cell receptor (beta chain) is a study of cytomegalovirus exposure and HLA in healthy donors. Study conclusions and caveats: Later analysis revealed greater clonal expansion in HLA-associated TCR beta chains than in equally common others. A later analysis linked a missense variant in DCLRE1C to the trimming of TCR beta V and J genes.

This PCR relied on a set of 60 Vbeta primers and 13 Jbeta primers. Per the study methods: The authors later counted 70 million to 85 million unique TCR beta chains, some 10 million of them shared. Generated by immunoSEQ multiplex PCR, the TCRdb table keeps only in-frame clones and is missing some. V and J calls and clone size are copied from that table; D and trimming were computed from the DNA. This sample has about 120,000 clones, with approximately 78% found just once. As concerns this clone: Antigen: not known.

The CDR3 extends over 15 amino acids. V lost 2 bases and J 1 base, leaving 9 bases between the germline ends. Germline CDR1 reads SNHLY; CDR2 reads FYNNEI. V usage is TRBV2 and J usage is TRBJ1-5, with D unclear. The source of this sequence is a woman aged 40 to 50 in good health and CMV-seropositive. The sample taken for sequencing was PBMCs. The CDR3 reads CASSEIAASNQPQHF. In DNA form, the CDR3 reads TGTGCCAGCAGTGAAATAGCGGCAAGCAATCAGCCCCAGCATTTT.